These 31 T cell receptor beta chains were sequenced from one sample in a study of OX40 agonist ivuxolimab in advanced cancers. Method: immunoSEQ multiplex PCR; TCRdb's copy keeps in-frame clones and lacks some. The profile covers approximately 82,000 clones, with about 86% appearing a single time and 5.5% to 7% taken by the ten largest. The sample was CD4+ or CD8+ T cells sorted from blood, taken in a trial of the OX40 agonist ivuxolimab. The receptors shown here come from an adult with an advanced solid tumor such as melanoma, head and neck, liver or kidney cancer.

This clone was found once. This chain connects TRBV30 to TRBJ2-7, with D perhaps TRBD2 (5 bases). The V and J ends lost 0 bases and 4 bases respectively, with 13 bases between them. There are 14 residues in the CDR3. Germline values: CDR1 GTSNPN, CDR2 SVGIG (reference sequence). CDR3 protein: CAWSVPVRVYEQYF. The CDR3 DNA is TGTGCCTGGAGTGTACCTGTGCGGGTTTACGAGCAGTACTTC.

The chain uses TRBV7-6 and TRBJ2-7; a possible D gene is TRBD1 (5 bases). The V gene's germline CDR1 is SGHVS and CDR2 FNYEAQ. The CDR3 length is 13 residues. V gave up 5 bases and J gave up 2 bases, with 10 bases separating them. The CDR3 bases are TGTGCCAGCAGCCCAGGGCCCACCTACGAGCAGTACTTC. This sequence encodes CASSPGPTYEQYF.

V is TRBV6-6 and J is TRBJ1-5; tentatively, D is TRBD1 (6 bases). Germline CDR1 and CDR2: MNHNY and SVGAGI (reference sequence). CDR3 length: 15 amino acids. Trimming removed 2 bases at V and 4 bases at J, with 12 bases between. In DNA, the CDR3 is TGTGCCAGCAGTTACGATAGGGGGAGTAATCAGCCCCAGCATTTT. The encoded protein is CASSYDRGSNQPQHF.

The chain is built from TRBV2 and TRBJ2-3; D possibly uses TRBD1 or TRBD2 (5 bases each). The germline V gene encodes CDR1 SNHLY and CDR2 FYNNEI. V gave up 7 bases and J gave up 2 bases, with 16 bases separating them. CDR3 size: 15 residues. CDR3 region: CASKGRDRITDTQYF. The CDR3 nucleotides read TGTGCCAGCAAAGGACGGGACCGAATCACAGATACGCAGTATTTT.

The count of this clone is one. The chain couples TRBV11-2 to TRBJ2-4; possibly TRBD2 for D (5 bases). There are 14 residues in the CDR3. Germline V gene lookup returns CDR1 SGHAT and CDR2 FQNNGV. Deletions cut 3 bases from V and 0 bases from J, with 6 bases between. The CDR3 sequence: CASSLGRAKNIQYF. CDR3 coding DNA: TGTGCCAGCAGCTTGGGGAGAGCCAAAAACATTCAGTACTTC.

The chain carries TRBV19 and TRBJ1-2; tentatively, D is TRBD1 (6 bases). The germline gives CDR1 LNHDA, CDR2 SQIVND (reference sequence). The CDR3 spans 15 residues. Trimming cost V 5 bases and J 6 bases, with 19 bases left between them. Written as DNA, the CDR3 is TGTGCCAGTAGTGCACGTTCCGGGACAAGGGATGGCTACACCTTC. It is translated as CASSARSGTRDGYTF.

The chain has TRBV9 and TRBJ2-5, with D perhaps matching TRBD2 (6 bases). The tail of the sequence fits TRBJ2-7 better, so the J call may be wrong. This CDR3 region has 17 residues. Per the germline V gene, CDR1 is SGDLS and CDR2 is YYNGEE. The CDR3 bases are TGTGCCAGCAGCCCCCACTTGAAACCGGGACTCTCCTACGAGCAGTACTTC. This codes for CASSPHLKPGLSYEQYF.

The V call is TRBV7-2, the J call TRBJ2-3; 10 bases are shared with TRBD2. CDR3 length equals 16 residues. The V gene end was trimmed by 6 bases and the J gene end by 2 bases; junction bases not matched to a gene: 8. Germline V lookup: CDR1 SGHTA, CDR2 FQGNSA. The CDR3, as DNA: TGTGCCAGCAGTCCCAGAGCGGGAGGGCCCACAGATACGCAGTATTTT. Translating it yields CASSPRAGGPTDTQYF.

This chain joins TRBV11-2 and TRBJ1-2; D is ambiguous. The CDR3 runs to 13 residues. V was pared by 1 base and J by 2 bases, with 5 bases between. The germline gives CDR1 SGHAT, CDR2 FQNNGV. CDR3 protein: CASSLVENYGYTF. The DNA of the CDR3 is TGTGCCAGCAGCTTAGTAGAGAACTATGGCTACACCTTC.

The genes are TRBV30 and TRBJ1-3; D not certain. The CDR3 loop spans 14 amino acids. V lost 2 bases and J 2 bases, leaving 10 bases between the germline ends. The germline CDR1 and CDR2 sequences are GTSNPN and SVGIG (reference sequence). The CDR3 coding sequence is TGTGCCTGGAGTAGAACCGGACCTGGAAACACCATATATTTT. This gives the protein CAWSRTGPGNTIYF.

The genes are TRBV19 and TRBJ1-1, with D maybe TRBD1 (5 bases). Germline values: CDR1 LNHDA, CDR2 SQIVND (reference sequence). This CDR3 is 13 amino acids long. Trimming left V 3 bases short and J 1 base short, with 6 bases between. As DNA, the CDR3 is TGTGCCAGTAGTATTGGGGGGAACACTGAAGCTTTCTTT. Protein: CASSIGGNTEAFF.

The chain is built from TRBV6-1 and TRBJ1-3, with 7 bases matching TRBD1. The V segment lost 8 bases and the J segment 7 bases; nucleotides outside the gene matches: 14. The CDR3 is 15 residues long. Germline CDR1 and CDR2: MNHNS and SASEGT. CDR3 sequence: CASGAQGVTANTIYF. In DNA, the CDR3 is TGTGCCAGCGGGGCCCAGGGGGTGACAGCCAACACCATATATTTT.

This chain links TRBV5-6 with TRBJ2-1; the D gene could be TRBD1 or TRBD2 (5 bases each). Germline CDR1 and CDR2: SGHDT and YYEEEE. Trimming removed 4 bases from V and 8 bases from J, with 22 bases in between. The CDR3 is made up of 16 amino acids. The CDR3 nucleotides read TGTGCCAGCAGCCCAACGGGACGAAACCTTGGCGATGAGCAGTTCTTC. It yields the protein CASSPTGRNLGDEQFF.

The chain joins TRBV19 to TRBJ1-1; D is possibly TRBD1 (5 bases). The CDR3 runs to 15 residues. Germline values: CDR1 LNHDA, CDR2 SQIVND (reference sequence). Between the trimmed V and J ends, which lost 5 bases and 5 bases, there was a span of 18 bases. The chain's CDR3 is CASSLGEGLRTEAFF. CDR3 sequence (DNA): TGTGCCAGTAGTTTAGGGGAGGGGTTGAGGACTGAAGCTTTCTTT.

V gene TRBV7-9 combines with J gene TRBJ1-1; TRBD1 aligns across 7 bases. The V gene end was trimmed by 5 bases and the J gene end by 0 bases; junction bases not matched to a gene: 3. The CDR3 covers 14 residues. The germline V gene has CDR1 SEHNR and CDR2 FQNEAQ (reference sequence). Here the CDR3 reads CASSLDRVNTEAFF. The CDR3 bases are TGTGCCAGCAGCCTTGACAGGGTGAACACTGAAGCTTTCTTT.

Regarding this clone: Its ends do not fully match the called genes, so a read error is possible. The chain couples TRBV4-3 to TRBJ2-1; D gene ambiguous. The germline gives CDR1 LGHNA, CDR2 YSLEER. There are 15 residues in the CDR3. The CDR3, as DNA: TGCGCCAGCAGCCAAGATCTATCGGTATACAATGGGCAGTTCTTC. It translates to CASSQDLSVYNGQFF.

V is TRBV7-2 and J is TRBJ2-7; possibly TRBD2 for D (7 bases). Trimming left V 4 bases short and J 0 bases short, with 13 bases between. Germline CDR1 is SGHTA and CDR2 is FQGNSA. The CDR3 covers 15 residues. In DNA form, the CDR3 reads TGTGCCAGCAGCTCGGGGGGCAAAAGCTCCTACGAGCAGTACTTC. Protein product: CASSSGGKSSYEQYF.

The chain joins TRBV9 to TRBJ1-2; D is unresolved. The CDR3 runs to 14 residues. V was clipped by 0 bases and J by 2 bases, with 8 bases between them. Germline assignment: CDR1 SGDLS and CDR2 YYNGEE. CDR3 nucleotides: TGTGCCAGCAGCGTAGAAGGCAGAAACTATGGCTACACCTTC. This sequence encodes CASSVEGRNYGYTF. Variable domain in full (rest from reference TRBV9 and TRBJ1-2): DSGVTQTPKHLITATGQRVTLRCSPRSGDLSVYWYQQSLDQGLQFLIQYYNGEERAKGNILERFSAQQFPDLHSELNLSSLELGDSALYFCASSVEGRNYGYTFGSGTRLTVV.

The chain carries TRBV2 and TRBJ2-2, with 9 bases identical to TRBD1. J was trimmed by 6 bases and V by 6 bases; bases with no gene match: 11. CDR3 length: 16 amino acids. The germline V gene has CDR1 SNHLY and CDR2 FYNNEI. In DNA form, the CDR3 reads TGTGCCAGCAGCGCCTCGGGACAGGGCATAGCCGGGGAGCTGTTTTTT. Encoded protein: CASSASGQGIAGELFF.

The gene calls are TRBV5-5 and TRBJ2-2; D possibly corresponds to TRBD1 (7 bases). Trimming took off 7 bases at V and 4 bases at J, with 14 bases between the two ends. The CDR3 has 14 amino acids. CDR1 is SGHKS, CDR2 YYEKEE, per germline (reference sequence). The CDR3 bases are TGTGCCAGCTTTAGACAGGGAGGCACCGGGGAGCTGTTTTTT. Translated, it gives CASFRQGGTGELFF.

The V gene is TRBV6-1, the J gene TRBJ2-7; the match to TRBD1 covers 8 bases. The ends lost 2 bases at V and 2 bases at J; junction bases unmatched: 5. Germline V gene data show CDR1 as MNHNS and CDR2 as SASEGT. This CDR3 region has 15 residues. The CDR3 region has the DNA TGTGCCAGCAGTGAATGGACGACAGGGGCCTACGAGCAGTACTTC. Its protein product is CASSEWTTGAYEQYF.

V is TRBV4-2 and J is TRBJ1-1, with unresolved D. Germline CDR1 reads LGHNA; CDR2 reads YNFKEQ. CDR3 size: 13 residues. With 0 bases removed from V and 3 bases from J, the gap between germline ends came to 5 bases. CDR3 sequence reads: CASSQDGYTEAFF. The DNA for the CDR3 is TGTGCCAGCAGCCAAGACGGGTACACTGAAGCTTTCTTT.

This chain uses TRBV7-3 with TRBJ2-3; D remains ambiguous. The CDR3 length is 16 residues. Trimming took 5 bases from V and 0 from J, leaving 15 bases between them. Looked up from germline, CDR1 is SGHTA and CDR2 is FQGTGA. The CDR3 sequence: CASSTMGGLSTDTQYF. CDR3 nucleotides: TGTGCCAGCAGCACAATGGGCGGTCTTAGCACAGATACGCAGTATTTT.

V and J are TRBV7-2 and TRBJ1-5, with 8 positions matching TRBD1. Germline-derived CDR1 and CDR2 are SGHTA and FQGNSA. The CDR3 spans 16 residues. The trim removed 1 base at V and 4 bases at J, leaving 6 bases unmatched. This CDR3 is CASSLGGGQVNQPQHF. Written as DNA, the CDR3 is TGTGCCAGCAGCTTAGGTGGGGGACAGGTTAATCAGCCCCAGCATTTT.

V gene TRBV10-1 combines with J gene TRBJ2-2, with a tentative D call TRBD2 (5 bases). From germline, CDR1 is WNHNN and CDR2 SYGVQD (reference sequence). With 3 bases removed from V and 8 bases from J, the gap between germline ends came to 19 bases. This CDR3 is 16 amino acids long. The CDR3 sequence is CASSEDYPPEPGELFF. DNA for the CDR3: TGCGCCAGCAGTGAAGACTACCCCCCGGAGCCGGGGGAGCTGTTTTTT.

The chain employs TRBV11-3 and TRBJ1-1; TRBD1 agrees at 7 bases. The CDR3 runs 14 residues. CDR1 is SGHNT, CDR2 YENEEA, per germline. With 10 bases clipped from V and 4 bases from J, the junction kept 12 bases outside the gene matches. CDR3 sequence (DNA): TGTGCCATCCGGGACAGCGCTTGGAGCACTGAAGCTTTCTTT. This translates into CAIRDSAWSTEAFF.

This clone appeared once. V and J are TRBV5-5 and TRBJ2-7; D may be TRBD1 (6 bases). The CDR3 is made up of 11 amino acids. Trimming removed 8 bases from V and 4 bases from J, with 10 bases in between. From germline, CDR1 is SGHKS and CDR2 YYEKEE (reference sequence). CDR3 DNA sequence: TGTGCCAGTCTCGACAGGTACGAGCAGTACTTC. Protein: CASLDRYEQYF.

This clone was detected only a few times. V and J are TRBV5-4 and TRBJ1-1; 7 bases are a match to TRBD1. Germline CDR1 and CDR2: SGHNT and YYREEE (reference sequence). CDR3 length: 15 amino acids. The ends lost 6 bases at V and 0 bases at J; junction bases unmatched: 8. The CDR3 nucleotides read TGTGCCAGCACCCAGCACAGGGGAATGAACACTGAAGCTTTCTTT. Protein product: CASTQHRGMNTEAFF.

The chain carries TRBV25-1 and TRBJ1-2; the match to TRBD1 covers 10 bases. The germline CDR1 and CDR2 sequences are MGHDK and SYGVNS. There are 14 residues in the CDR3. The junction had 1 base not matched to a gene; V was cut back by 5 bases and J by 1 base. The DNA of the CDR3 is TGTGCCAGCAGTAGGACAGGGGGTAACTATGGCTACACCTTC. This translates into CASSRTGGNYGYTF.

The V and J genes are TRBV4-2 and TRBJ2-1, with TRBD2 matching over 12 bases. This CDR3 spans 15 amino acids. Germline V gives CDR1 LGHNA, CDR2 YNFKEQ. The V and J ends lost 2 bases and 5 bases, in that order; junction bases with no gene match: 1. The CDR3 region has the DNA TGTGCCAGCAGCCAAACTAGCGGGGGGAACAATGAGCAGTTCTTC. Encoded protein: CASSQTSGGNNEQFF.

The rearrangement joins TRBV13 to TRBJ1-4; the match to TRBD1 covers 8 bases. Germline CDR1 is PRHDT and CDR2 is FYEKMQ (reference sequence). This CDR3 is 14 amino acids long. V lost 8 bases and J lost 7; bases outside the gene matches: 9. Written as DNA, the CDR3 is TGTGCCAGCTTACGACAGGGGCCAGGTGAAAAACTGTTTTTT. Its protein product is CASLRQGPGEKLFF.